The 21 T cell receptor beta chains listed next were all sequenced from one sample in a study of T-cell reconstitution after alpha-beta-depleted transplantation in children. TCRbeta library preparation incorporated unique molecular identifiers. TCRdb fed the PCR reads into MiXCR, producing one record per CDR3 protein. The sample includes roughly 610,000 distinct CDR3 sequences, about 10% of them seen just once. Sequencing used PBMCs from the stem cell graft donor, obtained from the stem cell graft. The receptors stem from a human donor who donated a stem cell graft to a child with acute myeloid leukemia.

This clonotype has ten or more counts. This chain uses TRBV11-1 with TRBJ2-7; tentative D call: TRBD2 (6 bases). Germline V CDR1 and CDR2: SGHAT, FQDESV (reference sequence). This CDR3 region has 18 residues. Between the trimmed V and J ends, which lost 2 bases and 1 base, there was a span of 21 bases. CDR3 protein: CASSLRPGEGTLSYEQYF. DNA for the CDR3: TGTGCCAGCAGCTTACGACCGGGAGAGGGCACATTATCCTACGAGCAGTACTTC.

There are many counts of this clonotype. The chain is built from TRBV5-1 and TRBJ2-1; 10 nucleotides line up with TRBD1. This CDR3 spans 15 amino acids. Germline CDR1 is SGHRS and CDR2 is YFSETQ. The ends lost 1 base at V and 4 bases at J; junction bases unmatched: 2. The CDR3 protein is CASSLRTGGYNEQFF. The CDR3 region has the DNA TGCGCCAGCAGCTTGAGGACAGGGGGGTACAATGAGCAGTTCTTC. Together with reference TRBV5-1 and TRBJ2-1, the CDR3 gives the full variable domain: KAGVTQTPRYLIKTRGQQVTLSCSPISGHRSVSWYQQTPGQGLQFLFEYFSETQRNKGNFPGRFSGRQFSNSRSEMNVSTLELGDSALYLCASSLRTGGYNEQFFGPGTRLTVL.

The table lists this clonotype with a few counts. The chain recombines TRBV9 with TRBJ1-3; no definite D call. The V end lost 0 bases, the J end lost 1 base, and 8 bases lay between the germline ends. CDR1 is SGDLS, CDR2 YYNGEE, per germline. The CDR3 contains 15 residues. The CDR3 loop is CASSVGAVSGNTIYF. The CDR3, as DNA: TGTGCCAGCAGCGTAGGGGCGGTATCTGGAAACACCATATATTTT. The full variable domain, with the rest looked up from reference TRBV9 and TRBJ1-3, is DSGVTQTPKHLITATGQRVTLRCSPRSGDLSVYWYQQSLDQGLQFLIQYYNGEERAKGNILERFSAQQFPDLHSELNLSSLELGDSALYFCASSVGAVSGNTIYFGEGSWLTVV.

This clonotype was counted many times. This rearrangement joins TRBV7-2 to TRBJ2-3; D ambiguous. The CDR3 runs 15 residues. CDR1 SGHTA and CDR2 FQGNSA come from the germline V gene. Between the trimmed V and J ends, which lost 3 bases and 2 bases, there was a span of 12 bases. Here the CDR3 reads CASSFLATLTDTQYF. As DNA, the CDR3 is TGTGCCAGCAGCTTTCTCGCGACTCTCACAGATACGCAGTATTTT.

The gene calls are TRBV7-2 and TRBJ1-2, with a possible D match to TRBD1 (6 bases). Germline loops: CDR1 SGHTA, CDR2 FQGNSA. V lost 0 bases to trimming and J lost 7 bases, with 15 bases between them. The CDR3 loop spans 15 amino acids. CDR3 coding DNA: TGTGCCAGCAGCTTAGCCCCAGGGGAGTCGGGTGGCTACACCTTC. It encodes CASSLAPGESGGYTF.

V gene TRBV11-1 combines with J gene TRBJ2-6; D is tentatively TRBD1 or TRBD2 (7 bases each). Germline-derived CDR1 and CDR2 are SGHAT and FQDESV (reference sequence). Deletions cut 5 bases from V and 0 bases from J, with 20 bases between. The CDR3 covers 19 residues. DNA for the CDR3: TGTGCCAGCAGCGCCTGGGGGGGGACAGTCCTCTCTGGGGCCAACGTCCTGACTTTC. This sequence encodes CASSAWGGTVLSGANVLTF.

This clonotype was counted at least ten times. The rearrangement uses TRBV12-3 or TRBV12-4 and TRBJ2-4; D may match TRBD1 or TRBD2 (7 bases each). Trimming took off 6 bases at V and 9 bases at J, with 18 bases between the two ends. The CDR3 length is 14 residues. The CDR3 DNA reads TGTGCCAGCAGCCAGGGGGGAGGGTTTGGCATTCAGTACTTC. Amino acid sequence: CASSQGGGFGIQYF.

A few counts support this clonotype. The V call is TRBV4-1, the J call TRBJ2-1; D unclear. Germline lookup yields CDR1 MGHRA and CDR2 YSYEKL. The ends were cut back, 1 base at V and 0 bases at J, with 13 bases in the middle. CDR3 length: 17 residues. The CDR3 here is CASSQGGRLGSYNEQFF. The CDR3 DNA reads as TGCGCCAGCAGCCAAGGAGGCAGGCTAGGCTCCTACAATGAGCAGTTCTTC.

This clonotype has a handful of counts. The chain links TRBV5-1 to TRBJ1-1; D may be TRBD1 (5 bases). The germline V gene encodes CDR1 SGHRS and CDR2 YFSETQ. Trimming pared 6 bases from V and 0 bases from J, leaving 9 bases between. This CDR3 is 13 amino acids long. The CDR3 DNA reads TGCGCCAGCAACGGGGGAGTGAACACTGAAGCTTTCTTT. Protein: CASNGGVNTEAFF.

In this sample, this clonotype turned up a few times. The chain uses TRBV5-5 and TRBJ2-1, with 7 bases lining up with TRBD1. V lost 4 bases, J lost 12 bases, and 10 bases stayed unmatched. The length of the CDR3 is 13 residues. Germline CDR1 and CDR2: SGHKS and YYEKEE (reference sequence). CDR3 in DNA: TGTGCCAGCAGCATACCGGGACAGTTAATGCAGTTCTTC. Protein product: CASSIPGQLMQFF.

This clonotype occurred many times. The chain recombines TRBV7-3 with TRBJ2-1; 11 bases are shared with TRBD2. The CDR3 contains 16 residues. J lost 8 bases, V lost 5 bases, and 11 bases had no gene match. From germline, CDR1 is SGHTA and CDR2 FQGTGA. The CDR3 nucleotides read TGTGCCAGCAGCCTAGGACTAGCGGGCCCTGGCGATGAGCAGTTCTTC. Translated, it gives CASSLGLAGPGDEQFF.

There are a few counts of this clonotype. One end of the junction varies from germline; a read error may be responsible. V usage is TRBV7-7 and J usage is TRBJ2-5, with 7 bases aligning to TRBD2. Germline values: CDR1 SSHAT, CDR2 FNYEAQ (reference sequence). The length of the CDR3 is 14 residues. CDR3 sequence reads: CASSGDSLGETQYF. In DNA, the CDR3 is TGTGCTAGCAGCGGGGACTCGCTCGGAGAGACCCAGTACTTC.

The rearrangement uses TRBV29-1 and TRBJ1-1; D is perhaps TRBD1 (6 bases). Germline CDR1 SQVTM, CDR2 ANQGSEA. Trimming took off 6 bases at V and 5 bases at J, with 19 bases between the two ends. There are 14 residues in the CDR3. The CDR3 loop is CSVLEQGLGTEAFF. DNA of the CDR3: TGCAGCGTCCTCGAACAGGGTCTTGGAACTGAAGCTTTCTTT.

This clonotype has a handful of counts. The chain couples TRBV28 to TRBJ1-5, with D maybe TRBD1 (5 bases). CDR1 and CDR2 (germline): MDHEN, SYDVKM. There are 12 residues in the CDR3. V was shortened by 6 bases and J by 7 bases, with 10 bases between the two germline ends. CDR3 in DNA: TGTGCCAGCAGGGGGGTTATGCAGCCCCAGCATTTT. Protein sequence: CASRGVMQPQHF.

V usage is TRBV28 and J usage is TRBJ2-1; possibly TRBD1 for D (5 bases). Trimming stripped 2 bases from V and 7 bases from J, with 12 bases between. This CDR3 is 14 amino acids long. Germline assignment: CDR1 MDHEN and CDR2 SYDVKM. The CDR3 sequence is CASSLVIGQNEQFF. In nucleotides, the CDR3 is TGTGCCAGCAGTTTAGTGATAGGACAAAATGAGCAGTTCTTC.

The sample holds a few counts of this clonotype. CDR3 DNA: TGTGCCAGCAGCTTAGCGGGCAGCGGGAACACAGATACGCAGTATTTT. Protein sequence: CASSLAGSGNTDTQYF. The gene calls are TRBV11-2 and TRBJ2-3; 7 bases are shared with TRBD2. There are 16 residues in the CDR3. Germline V gene data show CDR1 as SGHAT and CDR2 as FQNNGV. The V and J ends lost 1 base and 2 bases, in that order; junction bases with no gene match: 6.

This chain joins TRBV7-3 and TRBJ2-1; 7 bases match TRBD2. Germline V gives CDR1 SGHTA, CDR2 FQGTGA. Losses at the gene ends were 2 bases for V and 3 bases for J; bases not matched to a gene: 7. CDR3 length: 16 residues. CDR3 sequence (DNA): TGTGCCAGCAGCTTAGGCGGGAGCCTCCGCTACAATGAGCAGTTCTTC. Translating it yields CASSLGGSLRYNEQFF.

This rearrangement joins TRBV20-1 to TRBJ2-1; 13 bases match TRBD2. The CDR3 runs to 19 residues. CDR1 and CDR2 from the germline V gene are DFQATT and SNEGSKA (reference sequence). V dropped 1 base and J dropped 2; count of bases not matched to a gene: 11. DNA of the CDR3: TGCAGTGCTAGAGTACTAGCGGGAGGGCCGGCTTTACCCTACAATGAGCAGTTCTTC. It specifies CSARVLAGGPALPYNEQFF.

This clonotype occurred many times. The J gene is TRBJ2-7, the V gene TRBV18, with 8 nucleotides matching TRBD1. The CDR3 is made up of 14 amino acids. Germline V gives CDR1 KGHSH, CDR2 LQKENI. The V segment lost 6 bases and the J segment 3 bases; nucleotides outside the gene matches: 7. The CDR3 DNA reads TGTGCCAGCTCTCCAGGGGGCATGGGCTACGAGCAGTACTTC. Protein sequence: CASSPGGMGYEQYF.

The chain couples TRBV11-2 to TRBJ2-5, with D unclear. Germline assignment: CDR1 SGHAT and CDR2 FQNNGV. V lost 5 bases, J lost 6 bases, and 7 bases lay in between. This CDR3 is 11 amino acids long. This CDR3 is CASSPSQTQYF. CDR3 in DNA: TGTGCCAGCAGCCCATCGCAGACCCAGTACTTC.

V gene TRBV21-1 combines with J gene TRBJ2-7; TRBD2, the D gene given by the table, was not confirmed from the DNA. TRBV21-1 is a documented pseudogene. This CDR3 has 14 amino acids. CDR3 sequence: CASEIAGEGGEQYF. The DNA of the CDR3 is TGTGCCAGCGAGATAGCGGGGGAGGGCGGCGAGCAGTACTTC.